A single sample gave rise to the 5 T cell receptor beta chains below, sequenced in a study of shared clonotypes between healthy human individuals. Produced via immunoSEQ multiplex PCR; TCRdb's table is partial and in-frame only. Of roughly 500,000 clones listed, around 79% are singletons. The specimen was PBMCs. The receptors come from a woman aged 40 to 49 in good health. Some clones in this sample may be carry-over from other donors' samples.

The V call is TRBV5-6, the J call TRBJ2-3, with D perhaps assigned TRBD1 or TRBD2 (5 bases each). V was cut by 3 bases and J by 1 base, with 15 bases left in between. There are 16 residues in the CDR3. Germline loops: CDR1 SGHDT, CDR2 YYEEEE. The CDR3 nucleotides are TGTGCCAGCAGCTCCCCGGAGAGGGACGGCACAGATACGCAGTATTTT. Its translation: CASSSPERDGTDTQYF. The full variable domain, rest sourced from reference TRBV5-6 and TRBJ2-3, is DAGVTQSPTHLIKTRGQQVTLRCSPKSGHDTVSWYQQALGQGPQFIFQYYEEEERQRGNFPDRFSGHQFPNYSSELNVNALLLGDSALYLCASSSPERDGTDTQYFGPGTRLTVL.

The CDR3 protein is CASSLEHFSGNTIYF. CDR3 nucleotide sequence: TGTGCCAGCAGCTTAGAACATTTCTCTGGAAACACCATATATTTT. The rearrangement joins TRBV7-8 to TRBJ1-3; D is unclear. The germline V gene has CDR1 SGHVS and CDR2 FQNEAQ. The CDR3 has 15 amino acids. V lost 1 base, J lost 0 bases, and 7 bases lay in between.

The rearrangement links TRBV6-6 to TRBJ2-1; 8 bases match TRBD2. Looked up from germline, CDR1 is MNHNY and CDR2 is SVGAGI (reference sequence). This CDR3 contains 16 residues. The junction had 4 bases not matched to a gene; V was cut back by 0 bases and J by 3 bases. This CDR3 reads CASSYSGTSVYNEQFF. CDR3 in DNA: TGTGCCAGCAGTTACTCTGGGACTAGTGTCTACAATGAGCAGTTCTTC.

V usage is TRBV30 and J usage is TRBJ2-7; the D is unclear. The CDR3 sequence is 11 residues long. Per germline, CDR1 GTSNPN and CDR2 SVGIG (reference sequence). Trimming removed 2 bases at V and 4 bases at J, with 6 bases between. CDR3 DNA: TGTGCCTGGAGTCTCGGGTACGAGCAGTACTTC. This encodes CAWSLGYEQYF.

The chain has TRBV28 and TRBJ2-1, with a weak D call TRBD2 (6 bases). V gave up 4 bases and J gave up 3 bases, with 13 bases separating them. CDR1 MDHEN and CDR2 SYDVKM come from the germline V gene. This CDR3 region has 15 residues. The CDR3 bases are TGTGCCAGCAGTTCCTTCTTGGGGGGCTACAATGAGCAGTTCTTC. This sequence encodes CASSSFLGGYNEQFF.